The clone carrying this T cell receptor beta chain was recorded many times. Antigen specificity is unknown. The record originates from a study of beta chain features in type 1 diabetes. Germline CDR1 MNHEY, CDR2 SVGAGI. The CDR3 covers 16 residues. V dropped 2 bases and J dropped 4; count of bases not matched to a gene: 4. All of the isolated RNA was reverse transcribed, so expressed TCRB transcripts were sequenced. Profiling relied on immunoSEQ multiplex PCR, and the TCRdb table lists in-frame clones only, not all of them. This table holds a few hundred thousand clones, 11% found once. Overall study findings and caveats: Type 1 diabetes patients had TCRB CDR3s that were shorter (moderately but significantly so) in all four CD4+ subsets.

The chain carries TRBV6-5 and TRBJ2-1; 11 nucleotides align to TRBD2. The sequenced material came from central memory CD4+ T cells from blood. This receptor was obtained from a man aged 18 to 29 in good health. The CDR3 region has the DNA TGTGCCAGCAGTTACCTTAGCGGGAGGGCGTACAATGAGCAGTTCTTC. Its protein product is CASSYLSGRAYNEQFF.